A selection of T cell receptor beta chains follows, all from one sample in a study of blood T cells in healthy people across ages. TCRdb re-analysed the 5' RACE reads in MiXCR, keeping a single row per CDR3 protein. The table includes some 710,000 distinct CDR3 sequences, about 46% detected once. The sequenced sample was blood. Every receptor here comes from a man older than 75 in good health. Both conserved end residues are part of each CDR3. D genes are given only for firm matches. Expanded clones are given a class, and other clones once, few, many or no size at all.

d_call: TRBD1
v_call: TRBV7-2
clone_size: -
j_call: TRBJ1-2
cdr3_aa: CASSLAAGGQHYGYTF
cdr3_nt: TGTGCCAGCAGCTTAGCGGCAGGGGGCCAACACTATGGCTACACCTTC

d_call: TRBD1
v_call: TRBV10-3
clone_size: -
j_call: TRBJ1-4
cdr3_aa: CAISESRTGLDEKLFF
cdr3_nt: TGTGCCATCAGTGAGTCTCGGACAGGGTTAGACGAAAAACTGTTTTTT

d_call: TRBD2
v_call: TRBV27
clone_size: few
j_call: TRBJ2-1
cdr3_aa: CASSLTSVPYNEQFF
cdr3_nt: TGTGCCAGCAGCCTAACTAGCGTACCGTACAATGAGCAGTTCTTC

d_call: TRBD1
v_call: TRBV7-9
clone_size: few
j_call: TRBJ2-1
cdr3_aa: CASSLVTGTVHVGQFF
cdr3_nt: TGTGCCAGCAGCTTGGTCACCGGGACAGTCCACGTTGGGCAGTTCTTC

d_call: -
v_call: TRBV15
clone_size: -
j_call: TRBJ1-5
cdr3_aa: CATSRGDAHNQPQHF
cdr3_nt: TGTGCCACCAGCAGAGGCGATGCCCACAATCAGCCCCAGCATTTT

d_call: TRBD2
v_call: TRBV20-1
clone_size: -
j_call: TRBJ2-1
cdr3_aa: CSAQRLAGFYEQFF
cdr3_nt: TGCAGTGCTCAAAGACTAGCTGGATTCTATGAGCAGTTCTTC

d_call: TRBD2
v_call: TRBV14
clone_size: -
j_call: TRBJ2-1
cdr3_aa: CASSKWTSGIYNEQFF
cdr3_nt: TGTGCCAGCAGCAAATGGACTAGCGGGATTTACAATGAGCAGTTCTTC

d_call: -
v_call: TRBV27
clone_size: -
j_call: TRBJ1-1
cdr3_aa: CASRAQNTEAFF
cdr3_nt: TGTGCCAGCAGGGCCCAGAACACTGAAGCTTTCTTT

d_call: -
v_call: TRBV7-2
clone_size: -
j_call: TRBJ1-2
cdr3_aa: CASSSPGFSGYGYTF
cdr3_nt: TGTGCCAGCAGCTCCCCGGGGTTCTCCGGCTATGGCTACACCTTC

d_call: -
v_call: TRBV20-1
clone_size: -
j_call: TRBJ2-5
cdr3_aa: CSAPGRVQETQYF
cdr3_nt: TGCAGTGCCCCAGGCCGAGTACAAGAGACCCAGTACTTC

d_call: -
v_call: TRBV12-3/TRBV12-4
clone_size: -
j_call: TRBJ1-2
cdr3_aa: CASGTQNYGYTF
cdr3_nt: TGTGCCAGCGGGACCCAAAACTATGGCTACACCTTC

d_call: -
v_call: TRBV29-1
clone_size: -
j_call: TRBJ2-3
cdr3_aa: CSVETWGGTDTQYF
cdr3_nt: TGCAGCGTCGAAACTTGGGGGGGCACAGATACGCAGTATTTT

d_call: TRBD2
v_call: TRBV6-5
clone_size: -
j_call: TRBJ2-5
cdr3_aa: CASSGIAGGRETQYF
cdr3_nt: TGTGCCAGCAGTGGAATTGCGGGGGGCCGAGAGACCCAGTACTTC

d_call: -
v_call: TRBV20-1
clone_size: -
j_call: TRBJ2-7
cdr3_aa: CSARGLTIRDEQYF
cdr3_nt: TGCAGTGCTAGAGGACTGACGATAAGGGACGAGCAGTACTTC

d_call: TRBD1
v_call: TRBV5-1
clone_size: -
j_call: TRBJ2-2
cdr3_aa: CASSSPGQGKVRSRTSANTGELFF
cdr3_nt: TGCGCCAGCAGCAGTCCGGGACAGGGAAAAGTTCGTTCGAGGACCTCCGCGAACACCGGGGAGCTGTTTTTT

d_call: -
v_call: TRBV20-1
clone_size: -
j_call: TRBJ2-3
cdr3_aa: CSARATGVSTDTQYF
cdr3_nt: TGCAGTGCTAGAGCGACAGGAGTTAGCACAGATACGCAGTATTTT

d_call: TRBD1
v_call: TRBV30
clone_size: few
j_call: TRBJ2-1
cdr3_aa: CAWKVPGQGLGEQFF
cdr3_nt: TGTGCCTGGAAGGTCCCGGGACAGGGGCTCGGTGAGCAGTTCTTC

d_call: -
v_call: TRBV11-2
clone_size: -
j_call: TRBJ2-5
cdr3_aa: CASSLTRGGQETQYF
cdr3_nt: TGTGCCAGCAGCTTGACTAGGGGGGGGCAAGAGACCCAGTACTTC

d_call: -
v_call: TRBV18
clone_size: -
j_call: TRBJ1-2
cdr3_aa: CASSPRGADYGYTF
cdr3_nt: TGTGCCAGCTCACCCCGGGGGGCCGACTATGGCTACACCTTC

d_call: TRBD2
v_call: TRBV18
clone_size: -
j_call: TRBJ2-7
cdr3_aa: CASSLVGAGEPYEQYF
cdr3_nt: TGTGCCAGCTCACTAGTTGGGGCGGGAGAACCCTACGAGCAGTACTTC

d_call: -
v_call: TRBV7-8
clone_size: -
j_call: TRBJ2-2
cdr3_aa: CASSLKAGNPTGELFF
cdr3_nt: TGTGCCAGCAGCTTAAAAGCAGGGAACCCGACCGGGGAGCTGTTTTTT

d_call: TRBD1
v_call: TRBV4-3
clone_size: -
j_call: TRBJ2-7
cdr3_aa: CASSQDSGQGYEQYF
cdr3_nt: TGCGCCAGCAGCCAAGATTCGGGACAGGGGTACGAGCAGTACTTC

d_call: TRBD2
v_call: TRBV20-1
clone_size: once
j_call: TRBJ2-5
cdr3_aa: CSARDGASGQETQYF
cdr3_nt: TGCAGTGCTAGAGATGGGGCTAGCGGTCAAGAGACCCAGTACTTC

d_call: -
v_call: TRBV29-1
clone_size: many
j_call: TRBJ1-2
cdr3_aa: CSVGMSDSAYGYTF
cdr3_nt: TGCAGCGTTGGAATGTCGGATTCTGCATATGGCTACACCTTC

d_call: -
v_call: TRBV4-2
clone_size: -
j_call: TRBJ2-1
cdr3_aa: CASSRRAEGEQFF
cdr3_nt: TGTGCCAGCAGCCGCCGGGCCGAAGGGGAGCAGTTCTTC

d_call: TRBD2
v_call: TRBV7-8
clone_size: -
j_call: TRBJ2-5
cdr3_aa: CASSLAGTLQETQYF
cdr3_nt: TGTGCCAGCAGCCTAGCGGGAACGCTCCAAGAGACCCAGTACTTC

d_call: TRBD2
v_call: TRBV7-2
clone_size: -
j_call: TRBJ2-3
cdr3_aa: CASSLRGLADTDTQYF
cdr3_nt: TGTGCCAGCAGCCTCCGAGGACTAGCGGACACAGATACGCAGTATTTT

d_call: -
v_call: TRBV20-1
clone_size: few
j_call: TRBJ2-3
cdr3_aa: CSARGGSSTDTQYF
cdr3_nt: TGCAGTGCTAGAGGGGGGTCTAGCACAGATACGCAGTATTTT

d_call: TRBD1
v_call: TRBV12-3/TRBV12-4
clone_size: -
j_call: TRBJ2-1
cdr3_aa: CASRRDRGLRWSSYNEQFF
cdr3_nt: TGTGCCAGCAGACGGGACAGGGGGCTTCGTTGGAGCTCCTACAATGAGCAGTTCTTC

d_call: -
v_call: TRBV20-1
clone_size: few
j_call: TRBJ2-3
cdr3_aa: CSAVPRQGGETQYF
cdr3_nt: TGCAGTGCTGTTCCTAGACAGGGAGGTGAGACGCAGTATTTT

d_call: -
v_call: TRBV5-1
clone_size: once
j_call: TRBJ2-3
cdr3_aa: CASSYGGSDTQYF
cdr3_nt: TGCGCCAGCAGTTACGGCGGGTCCGATACGCAGTATTTT

d_call: TRBD1
v_call: TRBV7-8
clone_size: few
j_call: TRBJ2-7
cdr3_aa: CASSTSQGATYEQYF
cdr3_nt: TGTGCCAGCAGCACCTCACAGGGGGCGACCTACGAGCAGTACTTC

d_call: -
v_call: TRBV29-1
clone_size: -
j_call: TRBJ2-7
cdr3_aa: CSVEDIRDGTYEQYF
cdr3_nt: TGCAGCGTTGAAGATATAAGGGACGGAACCTACGAGCAGTACTTC

d_call: TRBD2
v_call: TRBV28
clone_size: -
j_call: TRBJ2-7
cdr3_aa: CASSFTGGRAPEQYF
cdr3_nt: TGTGCCAGCAGTTTTACTGGCGGGAGGGCCCCCGAGCAGTACTTC

d_call: -
v_call: TRBV20-1
clone_size: -
j_call: TRBJ2-3
cdr3_aa: CSARSPSTSPDTQYF
cdr3_nt: TGCAGTGCTAGATCACCTAGCACTTCCCCAGATACGCAGTATTTT

d_call: TRBD1
v_call: TRBV6-2/TRBV6-3
clone_size: -
j_call: TRBJ2-7
cdr3_aa: CASRRPGQITYEQYF
cdr3_nt: TGTGCCAGCAGAAGACCGGGACAGATTACCTACGAGCAGTACTTC

d_call: -
v_call: TRBV29-1
clone_size: many
j_call: TRBJ2-7
cdr3_aa: CSVAGASYEQYF
cdr3_nt: TGCAGCGTAGCCGGGGCCTCCTACGAGCAGTACTTC

d_call: -
v_call: TRBV12-3/TRBV12-4
clone_size: once
j_call: TRBJ2-5
cdr3_aa: CASSLRQFTYNEQYF
cdr3_nt: TGTGCCAGCAGTTTAAGACAGTTTACCTACAATGAGCAGTACTTC

d_call: -
v_call: TRBV7-2
clone_size: many
j_call: TRBJ1-1
cdr3_aa: CASSHTGGEAFF
cdr3_nt: TGTGCCAGCAGCCACACTGGGGGTGAAGCTTTCTTT

d_call: -
v_call: TRBV7-6
clone_size: once
j_call: TRBJ1-5
cdr3_aa: CASSLEAGRNSMGLNQPQHF
cdr3_nt: TGTGCCAGCAGCTTAGAGGCGGGAAGAAATTCGATGGGTCTCAATCAGCCCCAGCATTTT

d_call: -
v_call: TRBV21-1
clone_size: few
j_call: TRBJ2-7
cdr3_aa: CASFPRGSDEQYF
cdr3_nt: TGTGCCAGCTTCCCCAGGGGATCTGACGAGCAGTACTTC

d_call: TRBD2
v_call: TRBV29-1
clone_size: few
j_call: TRBJ2-1
cdr3_aa: CSVEFYREGNYNEQFF
cdr3_nt: TGCAGCGTTGAATTTTATAGGGAGGGGAACTACAATGAGCAGTTCTTC